The present T cell receptor (beta chain) was sequenced within a study of beta chain features in type 1 diabetes. Turning to the study itself: Age, gender, cell numbers and subset yield matched between patients and controls.

The entirety of the isolated RNA underwent reverse transcription, so expressed TCRB transcripts were sequenced. Data came from immunoSEQ multiplex PCR; TCRdb stores just in-frame clones and leaves some out. The repertoire has hundreds of thousands of clones, 9.3% of them found once; the top ten carry roughly 1%. A sort by CD45RO/CCR7/CD25/CD127/CD95/CD27 yielded CD4+ naive, central memory, regulatory and stem cell-like memory cells. Note on this clone: No antigen is known for it.

Study results and caveats: TCRB CDR3s from Type 1 diabetes patients were moderately but significantly shorter in all four CD4+ subsets. Sequencing of cDNA might inflate the share of cells that strongly express TCR. More deletions and fewer insertions at VDJ junctions were seen in type 1 diabetes patients.

The origin of this receptor is a young man with type 1 diabetes. Input material: central memory CD4+ T cells from blood.

CDR3: CASSLWGAGTYNEQFF. The CDR3, as DNA: TGCGCCAGCAGCTTGTGGGGGGCCGGGACTTACAATGAGCAGTTCTTC. This chain uses TRBV5-1 with TRBJ2-1; either TRBD1 or TRBD2 may supply D (6 bases each). The germline V gene has CDR1 SGHRS and CDR2 YFSETQ. Trimming took off 1 base at V and 4 bases at J, with 15 bases between the two ends. The CDR3 has 16 residues.